The 22 T cell receptor beta chains in this list originate from one sample, sequenced in a study of shared clonotypes between healthy human individuals. CD8 cells regarded as naive lacked CD45RO, were positively chosen for CCR7, and omitted terminally differentiated effector memory CD45RA+ cells. The assay was immunoSEQ multiplex PCR, and TCRdb's table has in-frame clones only and misses some. The sample contains under 1 million clones, roughly 92% of which appear only once. Sequenced material: naive CD8+ T cells sorted from blood. The receptors come from a young man in good health.

V usage is TRBV7-2 and J usage is TRBJ2-1, with 8 nucleotides matching TRBD2. Trimming cost V 2 bases and J 9 bases; bases outside gene matches: 3. Looked up from germline, CDR1 is SGHTA and CDR2 is FQGNSA. The CDR3 runs 13 residues. The CDR3 sequence is CASSLRLASEQFF. In DNA, the CDR3 is TGTGCCAGCAGCTTAAGACTAGCGAGTGAGCAGTTCTTC.

The rearrangement links TRBV5-1 to TRBJ1-1, with unresolved D. Germline CDR1 is SGHRS and CDR2 is YFSETQ. This CDR3 spans 14 amino acids. Trimming removed 0 bases at V and 7 bases at J, with 13 bases between. The CDR3 spells CASSLGQSSLEAFF. The CDR3 DNA is TGCGCCAGCAGCTTGGGGCAGTCAAGCCTTGAAGCTTTCTTT.

The J gene is TRBJ1-2, the V gene TRBV5-4, with 10 bases matching TRBD1. CDR3 length: 15 amino acids. V trimming: 4 bases; J trimming: 8 bases; junction bases outside the gene matches: 11. Germline V gene lookup returns CDR1 SGHNT and CDR2 YYREEE (reference sequence). The CDR3 bases are TGTGCCAGCAGCCCCCGAGGGGACAGGGGAGAGGGCTACACCTTC. It encodes CASSPRGDRGEGYTF.

This clone has just one count. The V call is TRBV7-9, the J call TRBJ1-1; TRBD1 is a possible D gene (5 bases). The length of the CDR3 is 15 residues. Germline V CDR1 and CDR2: SEHNR, FQNEAQ (reference sequence). Trimming removed 5 bases from V and 0 bases from J, with 13 bases in between. CDR3 in amino acids: CASSTNAGVNTEAFF. CDR3 DNA: TGTGCCAGCAGCACCAATGCGGGGGTGAACACTGAAGCTTTCTTT.

The chain is built from TRBV29-1 and TRBJ1-1; unclear D gene. V was clipped by 2 bases and J by 3 bases, with 13 bases between them. This CDR3 contains 14 residues. Germline V gene lookup returns CDR1 SQVTM and CDR2 ANQGSEA. CDR3: CSVEPTVRHTEAFF. Here the CDR3 DNA reads TGCAGCGTTGAACCTACTGTACGCCACACTGAAGCTTTCTTT.

V gene TRBV7-9 combines with J gene TRBJ2-1; no firm D call. Germline-derived CDR1 and CDR2 are SEHNR and FQNEAQ (reference sequence). There are 13 residues in the CDR3. Trimming stripped 5 bases from V and 2 bases from J, with 7 bases between. Here the CDR3 reads CASSDVTYNEQFF. DNA for the CDR3: TGTGCCAGCAGCGATGTAACCTACAATGAGCAGTTCTTC.

This clone was counted once. The chain links TRBV25-1 to TRBJ2-3; D is undetermined. V was shortened by 2 bases and J by 2 bases, with 2 bases between the two germline ends. This CDR3 spans 12 amino acids. The germline CDR1 and CDR2 sequences are MGHDK and SYGVNS. CDR3 DNA sequence: TGTGCCAGCAGTGAAGCCACAGATACGCAGTATTTT. Translation: CASSEATDTQYF.

J is TRBJ2-7 and V is TRBV27; 10 nucleotides match TRBD1. The germline V gene encodes CDR1 MNHEY and CDR2 SMNVEV (reference sequence). This CDR3 spans 14 amino acids. The V and J ends lost 6 bases and 4 bases, in that order; junction bases with no gene match: 6. The DNA for the CDR3 is TGTGCCAGCAGGGAGACAGGGGGCTATTACGAGCAGTACTTC. It yields the protein CASRETGGYYEQYF.

The sample holds many counts of this clone. The chain recombines TRBV9 with TRBJ2-7; TRBD2 agrees at 10 bases. Trimming at V came to 4 bases and at J to 3 bases, leaving 10 bases not matched to a gene. The CDR3 totals 16 residues. CDR1 and CDR2 (germline): SGDLS, YYNGEE. The CDR3 region has the DNA TGTGCCAGCAGCCCCCGAAGTAGCGGGAGGAGCTACGAGCAGTACTTC. This gives the protein CASSPRSSGRSYEQYF.

This rearrangement joins TRBV10-3 to TRBJ2-7; 7 bases fit TRBD2. Germline values: CDR1 ENHRY, CDR2 SYGVKD. V lost 1 base, J lost 0 bases, and 9 bases stayed unmatched. The CDR3 length is 17 residues. CDR3 residues: CAISEWEGSIFSYEQYF. The CDR3 DNA reads TGTGCCATCAGTGAGTGGGAGGGAAGTATCTTCTCCTACGAGCAGTACTTC.

The rearrangement links TRBV7-6 to TRBJ1-2; 8 bases fit TRBD1. The CDR3 spans 15 residues. Germline CDR1 and CDR2: SGHVS and FNYEAQ. The ends lost 8 bases at V and 5 bases at J; junction bases unmatched: 13. The CDR3 sequence is CASSPDSGGAYGYTF. In DNA, the CDR3 is TGTGCCAGCTCACCGGATTCAGGGGGCGCTTATGGCTACACCTTC.

The chain links TRBV2 to TRBJ2-5; TRBD1 agrees at 11 bases. The CDR3 spans 15 residues. The ends lost 6 bases at V and 5 bases at J; junction bases unmatched: 8. Germline CDR1 and CDR2: SNHLY and FYNNEI. CDR3 DNA: TGTGCCAGCAGCGCTCGGACAGGGGGCGTGGAGACCCAGTACTTC. Its translation is CASSARTGGVETQYF.

The chain couples TRBV7-9 to TRBJ1-4; no clear D gene. The V and J ends lost 4 bases and 5 bases respectively, with 14 bases between them. Germline-derived CDR1 and CDR2 are SEHNR and FQNEAQ (reference sequence). The CDR3 loop spans 15 amino acids. This CDR3 is CASSSLLGKNEKLFF. For the CDR3, the DNA is TGTGCCAGCAGCTCCCTCCTAGGAAAGAATGAAAAACTGTTTTTT.

The chain joins TRBV19 to TRBJ2-3; TRBD2 matches 10 bases. V shed 0 bases and J 0 bases; nucleotides not matched to a gene: 12. Germline V lookup: CDR1 LNHDA, CDR2 SQIVND (reference sequence). The length of the CDR3 is 20 residues. The CDR3 DNA reads as TGTGCCAGTAGTATAGACAGCTACGGTACTAGCGGGACTAGCACAGATACGCAGTATTTT. Protein product: CASSIDSYGTSGTSTDTQYF.

The chain is built from TRBV2 and TRBJ2-1, with D perhaps TRBD2 (6 bases). V gave up 7 bases and J gave up 2 bases, with 15 bases separating them. The CDR3 length is 15 residues. Germline V lookup: CDR1 SNHLY, CDR2 FYNNEI. CDR3 nucleotide sequence: TGTGCCAGCATGGAAGTGGGGGGTCCCTACAATGAGCAGTTCTTC. Translated: CASMEVGGPYNEQFF.

The rearrangement joins TRBV5-6 to TRBJ2-7, with 8 bases aligning to TRBD2. The junction had 13 bases not matched to a gene; V was cut back by 4 bases and J by 4 bases. Per the germline V gene, CDR1 is SGHDT and CDR2 is YYEEEE. The CDR3 loop spans 16 amino acids. CDR3 sequence: CASSPRGAGALYEQYF. For the CDR3, the DNA is TGTGCCAGCAGCCCACGTGGAGCGGGGGCCTTGTACGAGCAGTACTTC.

This clone was found once. The chain carries TRBV5-1 and TRBJ2-5; no reliable D call. The germline V gene encodes CDR1 SGHRS and CDR2 YFSETQ. The CDR3 contains 13 residues. Trimming pared 0 bases from V and 2 bases from J, leaving 5 bases between. The CDR3 DNA is TGCGCCAGCAGCTTGGAACAGCAAGAGACCCAGTACTTC. It encodes CASSLEQQETQYF.

Here the CDR3 DNA reads TGTGCCAGCAGTTTGATCGAGGACACTGAAGCTTTCTTT. Its translation is CASSLIEDTEAFF. The V and J genes are TRBV27 and TRBJ1-1; D remains unclear. Germline V CDR1 and CDR2: MNHEY, SMNVEV (reference sequence). The CDR3 is 13 amino acids. Trimming took off 3 bases at V and 3 bases at J, with 8 bases between the two ends.

V usage is TRBV5-6 and J usage is TRBJ1-2; 8 nucleotides match TRBD1. CDR1 SGHDT and CDR2 YYEEEE come from the germline V gene. This CDR3 has 14 residues. V was clipped by 0 bases and J by 8 bases; unmatched bases: 6. CDR3 loop: CASSLEDREPGYTF. CDR3 DNA sequence: TGTGCCAGCAGCTTGGAGGACAGGGAACCGGGCTACACCTTC.

The chain is built from TRBV6-5 and TRBJ2-5, with 8 bases identical to TRBD1. J was trimmed by 5 bases and V by 6 bases; bases with no gene match: 11. Germline-derived CDR1 and CDR2 are MNHEY and SVGAGI. This CDR3 has 15 amino acids. The CDR3 DNA is TGTGCCAGCAGACCCGCGACAGGGGTTGGTGAGACCCAGTACTTC. Translation gives CASRPATGVGETQYF.

In regard to this clone: Other DNA sequences from this sample encode an identical CDR3 as well. This chain links TRBV7-9 with TRBJ2-6; D remains ambiguous. V was shortened by 3 bases and J by 4 bases, with 4 bases between the two germline ends. Germline CDR1 and CDR2: SEHNR and FQNEAQ (reference sequence). The CDR3 loop spans 13 amino acids. CDR3 coding DNA: TGTGCCAGCAGCTTTCCCGGGGCCAACGTCCTGACTTTC. Amino acid sequence: CASSFPGANVLTF.

The chain recombines TRBV4-1 with TRBJ2-3; 11 nucleotides line up with TRBD2. Germline assignment: CDR1 MGHRA and CDR2 YSYEKL. V gave up 5 bases and J gave up 5 bases; unmatched junction bases: 21. CDR3 length: 20 residues. In DNA form, the CDR3 reads TGCGCCAGCAGCTTCGCCTCTTTAGCGGGAGGGGCCGTTACACGAGATACGCAGTATTTT. It is translated as CASSFASLAGGAVTRDTQYF.